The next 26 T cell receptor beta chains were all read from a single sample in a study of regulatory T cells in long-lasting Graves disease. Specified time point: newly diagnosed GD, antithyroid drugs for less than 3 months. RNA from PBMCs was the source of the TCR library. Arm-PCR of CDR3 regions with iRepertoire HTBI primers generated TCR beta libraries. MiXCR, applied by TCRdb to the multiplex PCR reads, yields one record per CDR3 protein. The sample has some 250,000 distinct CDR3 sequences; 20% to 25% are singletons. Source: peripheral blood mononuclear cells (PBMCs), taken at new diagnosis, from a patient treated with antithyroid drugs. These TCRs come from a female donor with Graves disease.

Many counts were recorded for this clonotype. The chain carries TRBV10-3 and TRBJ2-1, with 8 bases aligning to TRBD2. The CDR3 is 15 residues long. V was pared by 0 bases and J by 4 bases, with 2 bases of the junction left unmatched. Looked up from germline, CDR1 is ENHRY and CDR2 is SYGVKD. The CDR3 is CAISESSGEYNEQFF. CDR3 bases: TGTGCCATCAGTGAGTCTAGCGGGGAATACAATGAGCAGTTCTTC.

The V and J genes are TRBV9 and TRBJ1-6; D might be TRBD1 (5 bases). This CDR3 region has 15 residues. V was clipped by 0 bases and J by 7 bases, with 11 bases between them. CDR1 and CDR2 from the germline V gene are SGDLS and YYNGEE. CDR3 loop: CASSVGLGANSPLHF. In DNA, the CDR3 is TGTGCCAGCAGCGTAGGCCTCGGGGCAAATTCACCCCTCCACTTT.

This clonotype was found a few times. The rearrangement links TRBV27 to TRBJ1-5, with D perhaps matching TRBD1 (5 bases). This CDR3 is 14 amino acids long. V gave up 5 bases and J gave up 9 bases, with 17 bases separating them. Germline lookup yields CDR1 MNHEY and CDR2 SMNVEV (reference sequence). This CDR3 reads CASSRGPFPTPQHF. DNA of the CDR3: TGTGCCAGCAGTAGGGGTCCATTCCCGACGCCCCAGCATTTT.

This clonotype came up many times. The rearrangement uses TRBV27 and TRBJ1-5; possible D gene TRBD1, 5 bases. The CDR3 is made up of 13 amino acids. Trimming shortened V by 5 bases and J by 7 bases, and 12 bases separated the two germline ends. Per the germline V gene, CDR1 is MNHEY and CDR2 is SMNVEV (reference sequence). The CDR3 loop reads CASSIGGWQPQHF. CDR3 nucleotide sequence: TGTGCCAGCAGTATCGGGGGTTGGCAGCCCCAGCATTTT.

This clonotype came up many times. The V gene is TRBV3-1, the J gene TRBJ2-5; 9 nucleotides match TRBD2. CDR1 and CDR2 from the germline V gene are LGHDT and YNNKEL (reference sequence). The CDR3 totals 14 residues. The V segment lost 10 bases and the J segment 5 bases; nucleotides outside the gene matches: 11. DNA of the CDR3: TGTGCCACTCTACGTGGCGGGGGGGAGGAGACCCAGTACTTC. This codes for CATLRGGGEETQYF.

The CDR3 loop is CASSPMTSGSAHNEQFF. Written as DNA, the CDR3 is TGTGCCAGCAGCCCAATGACTAGCGGGAGCGCCCACAATGAGCAGTTCTTC. The J gene is TRBJ2-1, the V gene TRBV11-2; the match to TRBD2 covers 12 bases. V was clipped by 5 bases and J by 5 bases; unmatched bases: 10. Germline-derived CDR1 and CDR2 are SGHAT and FQNNGV. The CDR3 extends over 17 amino acids.

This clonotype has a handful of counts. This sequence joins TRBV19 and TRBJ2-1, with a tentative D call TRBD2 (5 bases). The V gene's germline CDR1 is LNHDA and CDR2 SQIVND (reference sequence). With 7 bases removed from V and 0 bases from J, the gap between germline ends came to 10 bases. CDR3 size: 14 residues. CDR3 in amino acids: CASKRGSSYNEQFF. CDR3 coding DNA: TGTGCCAGTAAACGGGGAAGCTCCTACAATGAGCAGTTCTTC.

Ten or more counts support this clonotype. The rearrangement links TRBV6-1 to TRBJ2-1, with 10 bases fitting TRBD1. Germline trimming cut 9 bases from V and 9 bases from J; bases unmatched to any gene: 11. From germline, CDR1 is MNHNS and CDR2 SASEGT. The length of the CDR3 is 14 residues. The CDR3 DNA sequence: TGTGCCAGTACCCGGGACAGGGGTCTCGGTGAGCAGTTCTTC. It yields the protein CASTRDRGLGEQFF.

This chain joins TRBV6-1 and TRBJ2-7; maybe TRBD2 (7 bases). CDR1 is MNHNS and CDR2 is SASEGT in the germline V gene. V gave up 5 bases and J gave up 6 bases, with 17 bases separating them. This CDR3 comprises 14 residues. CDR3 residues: CASSTTSRGREQYF. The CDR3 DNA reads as TGTGCCAGCAGTACGACTAGCAGGGGACGCGAGCAGTACTTC.

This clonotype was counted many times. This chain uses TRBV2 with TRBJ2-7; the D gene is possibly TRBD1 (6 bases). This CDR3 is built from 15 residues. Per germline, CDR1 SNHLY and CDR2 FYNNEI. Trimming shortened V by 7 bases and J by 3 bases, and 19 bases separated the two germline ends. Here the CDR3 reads CASILLRGSYYEQYF. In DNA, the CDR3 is TGTGCCAGCATCCTACTCAGGGGTTCCTACTACGAGCAGTACTTC.

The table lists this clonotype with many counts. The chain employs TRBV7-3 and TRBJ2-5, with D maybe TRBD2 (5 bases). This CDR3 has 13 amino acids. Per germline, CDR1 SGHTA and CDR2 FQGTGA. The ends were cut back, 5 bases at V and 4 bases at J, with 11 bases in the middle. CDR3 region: CASSPNRGETQYF. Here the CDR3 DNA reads TGTGCCAGCAGCCCCAACCGGGGAGAGACCCAGTACTTC.

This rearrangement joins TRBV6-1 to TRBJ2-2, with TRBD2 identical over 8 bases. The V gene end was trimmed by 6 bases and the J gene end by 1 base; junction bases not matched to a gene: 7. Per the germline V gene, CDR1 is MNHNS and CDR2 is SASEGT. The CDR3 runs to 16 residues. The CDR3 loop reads CASRRPSGRNTGELFF. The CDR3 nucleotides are TGTGCCAGCAGAAGACCGAGCGGGAGGAACACCGGGGAGCTGTTTTTT.

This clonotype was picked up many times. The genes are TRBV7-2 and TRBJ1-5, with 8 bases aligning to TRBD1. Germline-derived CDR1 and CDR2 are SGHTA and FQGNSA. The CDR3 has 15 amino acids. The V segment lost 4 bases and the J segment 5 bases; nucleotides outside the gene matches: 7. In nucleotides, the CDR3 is TGTGCCAGCAGCTGGAGACAGGGGCACGATCAGCCCCAGCATTTT. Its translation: CASSWRQGHDQPQHF. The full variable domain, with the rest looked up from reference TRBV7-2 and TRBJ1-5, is GAGVSQSPSNKVTEKGKDVELRCDPISGHTALYWYRQSLGQGLEFLIYFQGNSAPDKSGLPSDRFSAERTGGSVSTLTIQRTQQEDSAVYLCASSWRQGHDQPQHFGDGTRLSIL.

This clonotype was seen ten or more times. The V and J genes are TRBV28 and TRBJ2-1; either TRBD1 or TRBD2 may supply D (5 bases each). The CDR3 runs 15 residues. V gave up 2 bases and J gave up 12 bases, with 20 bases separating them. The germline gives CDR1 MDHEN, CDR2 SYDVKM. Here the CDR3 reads CASSLPGRPQRGQFF. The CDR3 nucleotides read TGTGCCAGCAGTTTACCGGGGCGGCCCCAAAGGGGGCAGTTCTTC.

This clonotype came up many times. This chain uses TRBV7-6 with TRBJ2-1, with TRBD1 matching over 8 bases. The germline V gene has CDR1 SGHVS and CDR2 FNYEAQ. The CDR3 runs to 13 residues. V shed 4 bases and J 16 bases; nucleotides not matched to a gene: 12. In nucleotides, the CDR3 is TGTGCCAGCAGCTACTTCCGGGACAGGCCTATATTCTTC. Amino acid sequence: CASSYFRDRPIFF.

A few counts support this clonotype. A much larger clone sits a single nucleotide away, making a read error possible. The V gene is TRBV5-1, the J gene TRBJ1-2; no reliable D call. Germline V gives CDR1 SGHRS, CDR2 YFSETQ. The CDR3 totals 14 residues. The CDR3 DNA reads TGCGCCGGCAGCTTGGCGGTCGCGACATATGGCTACACCTTC. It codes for CAGSLAVATYGYTF.

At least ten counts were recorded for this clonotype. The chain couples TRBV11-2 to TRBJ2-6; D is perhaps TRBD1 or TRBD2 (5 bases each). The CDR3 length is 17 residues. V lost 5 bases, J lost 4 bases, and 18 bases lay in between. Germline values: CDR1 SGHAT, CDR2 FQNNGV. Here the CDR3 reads CASSPVGSGRGANVLTF. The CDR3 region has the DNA TGTGCCAGCAGCCCAGTCGGATCGGGGCGAGGGGCCAACGTCCTGACTTTC.

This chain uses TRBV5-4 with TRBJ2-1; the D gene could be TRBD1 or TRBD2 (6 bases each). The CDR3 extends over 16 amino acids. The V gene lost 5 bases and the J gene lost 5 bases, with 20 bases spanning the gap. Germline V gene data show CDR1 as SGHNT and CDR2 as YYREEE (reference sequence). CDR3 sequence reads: CASSIPERGRNNEQFF. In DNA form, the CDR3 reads TGTGCCAGCAGTATCCCCGAAAGGGGGAGGAACAATGAGCAGTTCTTC.

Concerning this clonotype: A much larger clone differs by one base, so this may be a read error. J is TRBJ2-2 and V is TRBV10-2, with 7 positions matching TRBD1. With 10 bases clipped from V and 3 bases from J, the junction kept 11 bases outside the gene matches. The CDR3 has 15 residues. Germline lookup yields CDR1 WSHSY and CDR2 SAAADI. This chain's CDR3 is CANTSPGTDTGELFF. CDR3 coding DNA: TGCGCCAACACGAGTCCAGGGACAGACACCGGGGAGCTGTTTTTT.

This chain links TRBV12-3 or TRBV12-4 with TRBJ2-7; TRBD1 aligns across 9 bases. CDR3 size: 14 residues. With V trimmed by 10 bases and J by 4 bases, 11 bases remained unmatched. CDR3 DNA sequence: TGTGCCAACAGCATAACAGGGGGCCGGTACGAGCAGTACTTC. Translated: CANSITGGRYEQYF.

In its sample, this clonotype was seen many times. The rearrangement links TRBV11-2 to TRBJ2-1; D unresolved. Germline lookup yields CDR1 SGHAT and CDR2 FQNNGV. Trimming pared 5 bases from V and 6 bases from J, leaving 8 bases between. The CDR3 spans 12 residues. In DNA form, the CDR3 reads TGTGCCAGCAGCCCACCCCTCAATGAGCAGTTCTTC. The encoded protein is CASSPPLNEQFF. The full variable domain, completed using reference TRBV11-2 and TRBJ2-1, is EAGVAQSPRYKIIEKRQSVAFWCNPISGHATLYWYQQILGQGPKLLIQFQNNGVVDDSQLPKDRFSAERLKGVDSTLKIQPAKLEDSAVYLCASSPPLNEQFFGPGTRLTVL.

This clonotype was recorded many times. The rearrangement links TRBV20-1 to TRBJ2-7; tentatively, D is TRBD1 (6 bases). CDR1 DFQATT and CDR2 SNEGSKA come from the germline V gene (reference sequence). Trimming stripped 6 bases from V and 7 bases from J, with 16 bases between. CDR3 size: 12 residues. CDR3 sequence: CSANRQDREQYF. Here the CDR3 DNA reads TGCAGTGCCAATCGACAGGATCGGGAGCAGTACTTC.

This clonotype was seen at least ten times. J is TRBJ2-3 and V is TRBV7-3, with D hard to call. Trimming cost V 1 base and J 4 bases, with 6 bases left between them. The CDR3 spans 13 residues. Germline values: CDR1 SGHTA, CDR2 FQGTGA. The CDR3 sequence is CASSLIRSDTQYF. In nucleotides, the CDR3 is TGTGCCAGCAGCTTAATTCGGTCAGATACGCAGTATTTT.

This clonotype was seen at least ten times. The DNA for the CDR3 is TGCGCCAGCAGCCAAGATCATGTCAGGGGAGAGACCCAGTACTTC. As protein: CASSQDHVRGETQYF. This rearrangement joins TRBV4-1 to TRBJ2-5, with D possibly being TRBD1 (6 bases). Germline lookup yields CDR1 MGHRA and CDR2 YSYEKL. V was pared by 0 bases and J by 4 bases, with 12 bases between. The CDR3 is 15 residues long.

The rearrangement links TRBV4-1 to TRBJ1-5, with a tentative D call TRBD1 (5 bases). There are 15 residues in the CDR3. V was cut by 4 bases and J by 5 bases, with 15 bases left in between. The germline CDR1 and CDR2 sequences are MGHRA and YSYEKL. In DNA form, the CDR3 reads TGCGCCAGCAGCCGCATCCAGGGTAGTGATCAGCCCCAGCATTTT. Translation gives CASSRIQGSDQPQHF.

The CDR3 DNA follows: TGTGCCAGCAGCCGGGGACAGGGGGCCAACGAGCAGTACTTC. This sequence encodes CASSRGQGANEQYF. The chain joins TRBV7-3 to TRBJ2-7, with TRBD1 identical over 12 bases. Germline CDR1 SGHTA, CDR2 FQGTGA. This CDR3 comprises 14 residues. V was pared by 5 bases and J by 5 bases, with 4 bases of the junction left unmatched.